The rows below give T cell receptor delta chains drawn from one sample of a study of gamma-delta T cells after stem cell transplantation. TCRdb made new clone calls on the RT-PCR reads using CATT. The profile shows 1,100 to 1,500 delta-chain clones, roughly 6.2% of them singletons. The sample was gamma-delta T cells. These receptors originate from a human donor. It is not recorded whose cells these are; they may come from a transplant donor. Each CDR3 is given with its conserved first and last residue.

V gene	J gene	CDR3 protein
TRDV2	TRDJ3	CACDTVVGDTQYNPPWDTRQMFF
TRDV2	TRDJ3	CACDIVKDRSWDTRQMFF
TRDV2	TRDJ1	CACDIELTDKLIF
TRDV3	TRDJ1	CALIDRGIRSPGLDTDLSDKLIF
TRDV2	TRDJ1	CACDTVSSFRDQPTGGYEGLIF
TRDV1	TRDJ1	CALGDLLPTGGDKLIF
TRDV2	TRDJ3	CACDQAGTGGLDRSWDTRQMFF
TRDV2	TRDJ3	CACDIVLGDTDSWDTRQMFF
TRDV2	TRDJ1	CACDTVGTGGYDSTDKLIF
TRDV2	TRDJ1	CACDVLGDTRDTDKLIF
TRDV2	TRDJ1	CACDTVLGDMYTDKLIF
TRDV1	TRDJ1	CALGELESYRFRTGGSDFPDKLIF
TRDV2	TRDJ1	CACDMVLGAPTDKLIF
TRDV2	TRDJ3	CACDTLLGRSSWDTRQMFF
TRDV2	TRDJ1	CACDPLPVVLGVTYTDKLIF
TRDV1	TRDJ1	CALGELFDPLPTDKLIF
TRDV1	TRDJ1	CALGESASYVKGRWGTLPYTDKLIF
TRDV2	TRDJ1	CACDTVPLAGGRHLTGDKLIF
TRDV2	TRDJ3	CACDTIRGDWDTRQMFF
TRDV2	TRDJ1	CACDLLPTRTGGLYTDKLIF
TRDV2	TRDJ1	CACDRLGDTDKLIF
TRDV2	TRDJ3	CACDTVLGSSWDTRQMFF
TRDV2	TRDJ1	CACDSLPSLTGGLYTDKLIF
TRDV2	TRDJ1	CACDTLPTGPGGPPTDTDKLIF
TRDV2	TRDJ1	CACDTLGEDFTDKLIF
TRDV2	TRDJ3	CACDTPGGSTPSWDTRQMFF
TRDV2	TRDJ1	CACDTLLGDTRDTDKLIF
TRDV1	TRDJ1	CALGELGTLPKSDWGPYTDKLIF
TRDV2	TRDJ1	CACDPVAEGYASNDKLIF
TRDV2	TRDJ3	CACDTAGLGDTRAWDTRQMFF
TRDV2	TRDJ3	CACDSPELSGGYASWDTRQMFF
TRDV2	TRDJ1	CACDGLGDTRTDKLIF
TRDV2	TRDJ1	CACDYTGGYWADKLIF
TRDV2	TRDJ1	CACGTLGATGYTDKLIF